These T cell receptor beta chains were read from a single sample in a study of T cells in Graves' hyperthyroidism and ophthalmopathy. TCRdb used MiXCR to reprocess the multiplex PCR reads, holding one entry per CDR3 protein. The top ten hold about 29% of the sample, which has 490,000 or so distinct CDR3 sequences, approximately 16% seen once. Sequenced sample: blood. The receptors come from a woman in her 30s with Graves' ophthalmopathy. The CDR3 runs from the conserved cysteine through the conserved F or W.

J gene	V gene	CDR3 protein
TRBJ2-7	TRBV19	CASSIDPTYEQYF
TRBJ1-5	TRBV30	CAWSVRSNQPQHF
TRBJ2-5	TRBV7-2	CASSSTGMETQYF
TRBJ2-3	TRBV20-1	CMGAPDTQYF
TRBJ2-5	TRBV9	CASSVDEGNQETQYF
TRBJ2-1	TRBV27	CASSVLGRAPYNEQFF
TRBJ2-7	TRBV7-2	CASSRGLAGIYEQYF
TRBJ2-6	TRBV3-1	CASSQGDSGANVLTF
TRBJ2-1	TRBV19	CASSKLAGADEQFF
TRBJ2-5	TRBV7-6	CASSLAGFAFLGSQETQYF
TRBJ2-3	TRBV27	CAISSQAGSTDTQYF
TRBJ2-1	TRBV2	CASTDHYNEQFF
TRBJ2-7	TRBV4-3	CASSQGRGEGAYEQYF
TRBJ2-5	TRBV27	CATGARETQYF
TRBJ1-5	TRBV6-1	CASTGNIHQPQHF
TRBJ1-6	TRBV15	CATSGSQGRGSPLHF
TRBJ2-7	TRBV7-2	CANSTGQPAYEQYF
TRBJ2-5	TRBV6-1	CASTSSGSQETQYF
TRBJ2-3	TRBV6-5	CASSYRGVPDTQYF
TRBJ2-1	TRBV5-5	CASSLAAAIGEQFF
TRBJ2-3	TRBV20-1	CSARDPGQGVADTQYF
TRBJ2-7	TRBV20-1	CSARDGADEQYF
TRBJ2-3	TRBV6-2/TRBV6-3	CASSSMSQDTQYF
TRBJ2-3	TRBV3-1	CASSPWRETDTQYF
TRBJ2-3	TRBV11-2	CATGKGAQYF
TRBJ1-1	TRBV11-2	CASSLAGSRVVPEAFF
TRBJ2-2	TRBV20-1	CSARSRTSGNTGELFF
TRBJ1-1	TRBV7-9	CASSPQNGAFF
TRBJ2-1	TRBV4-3	CASSHFSWGRNEQFF
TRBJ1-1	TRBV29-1	CSVTGTGGTEAFF
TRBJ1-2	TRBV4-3	CASSQDIAGGSHGYTF
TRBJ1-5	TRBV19	CASSMARSNQPQHF
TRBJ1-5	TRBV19	CASSTSGTGFQPQHF
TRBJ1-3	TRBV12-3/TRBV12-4	CASSEGPSSGNTIYF
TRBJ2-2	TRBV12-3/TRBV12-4	CASASWGATGELFF
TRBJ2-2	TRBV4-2	CASSQVRAYGEVAVTGELFF
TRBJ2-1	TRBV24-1	CATSDSGPYNEQFF
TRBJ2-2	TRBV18	CASSPGQGRTDTGELFF
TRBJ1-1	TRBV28	CASRPPGGDTEAFF
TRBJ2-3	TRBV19	CASSPGTSGRLAIDTQYF
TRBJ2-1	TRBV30	CAWIRGSPAYNEQFF
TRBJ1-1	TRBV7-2	CASSSVGGDTEAFF
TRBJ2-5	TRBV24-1	CATRWGDQETQYF
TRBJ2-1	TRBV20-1	CSVIRNNEQFF
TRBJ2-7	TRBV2	CASMRTHSYEQYF
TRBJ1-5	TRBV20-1	CSAREVEGRQPQHF
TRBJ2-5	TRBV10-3	CAISVLEIGTGGQETQYF
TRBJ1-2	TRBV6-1	CASSELAGDGYTF
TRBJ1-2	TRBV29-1	CSQRGGDGYTF
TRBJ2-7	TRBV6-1	CASSELRDEQYF
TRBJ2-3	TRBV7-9	CASSLFGPRDTQYF
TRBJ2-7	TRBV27	CASSFPDRIYEQYF
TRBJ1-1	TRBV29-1	CSVEVGDTEAFF
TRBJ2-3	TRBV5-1	CASSRDHRTSTDTQYF
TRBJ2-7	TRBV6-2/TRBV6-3	CASSYSTAGGPGEQYF
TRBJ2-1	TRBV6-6	CASSYETSYNEQFF
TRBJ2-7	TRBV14	CASSQPGQGADEQYF
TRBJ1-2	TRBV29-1	CSVIVQGNYGYTF
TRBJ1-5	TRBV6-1	CASSGGNQPQHF
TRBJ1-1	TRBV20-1	CSARTMNTEAFF